Below, 30 T cell receptor beta chains from the same sample are listed, as sequenced in a study of blood T cell repertoires in COVID-19. Sequenced by immunoSEQ multiplex PCR; TCRdb stores in-frame clones only, minus some. This table holds 150,000 to 200,000 clones, around 85% found once. Input material: peripheral blood. The receptors were sampled from a human donor with acute or convalescent COVID-19. The donor label of this sample is uncertain.

The chain joins TRBV10-1 to TRBJ2-5; D is perhaps TRBD2 (7 bases). V lost 2 bases and J 4 bases, leaving 17 bases between the germline ends. This CDR3 has 16 residues. Germline loops: CDR1 WNHNN, CDR2 SYGVQD (reference sequence). In nucleotides, the CDR3 is TGCGCCAGCAGTGAGGGGGGGGCGCTTGCCCGAGAGACCCAGTACTTC. This sequence encodes CASSEGGALARETQYF.

The chain has TRBV14 and TRBJ1-1; D is ambiguous. The CDR3 length is 13 residues. The V gene's germline CDR1 is SGHDN and CDR2 FVKESK. Between the trimmed V and J ends, which lost 4 bases and 1 base, there was a span of 7 bases. CDR3 sequence reads: CASSLSGNTEAFF. CDR3 bases: TGTGCCAGCAGCCTAAGCGGGAACACTGAAGCTTTCTTT.

The CDR3 DNA follows: TGTGCCAGCAGCTCCCCCATTGGGGGGATTACCTCCTACGAGCAGTACTTC. Encoded protein: CASSSPIGGITSYEQYF. The chain links TRBV7-9 to TRBJ2-7; D perhaps matches TRBD2 (6 bases). The germline V and J ends were trimmed by 4 bases and 0 bases, with 19 bases remaining between them. Germline CDR1 SEHNR, CDR2 FQNEAQ (reference sequence). This CDR3 contains 17 residues.

This clone was seen once. This chain uses TRBV7-2 with TRBJ2-6; D remains ambiguous. CDR3 length: 15 amino acids. Germline V CDR1 and CDR2: SGHTA, FQGNSA. V was trimmed by 5 bases and J by 2 bases, leaving 10 bases between them. CDR3 residues: CASSPLLPGANVLTF. The CDR3 DNA reads as TGTGCCAGCAGCCCCTTACTCCCTGGGGCCAACGTCCTGACTTTC.

The CDR3 sequence: CASSLRTPRGGNEQFF. DNA for the CDR3: TGTGCCAGCAGCCTGCGAACCCCAAGGGGAGGCAATGAGCAGTTCTTC. The rearrangement links TRBV14 to TRBJ2-1, with D maybe TRBD2 (6 bases). Between the trimmed V and J ends, which lost 4 bases and 6 bases, there was a span of 19 bases. Per the germline V gene, CDR1 is SGHDN and CDR2 is FVKESK. This CDR3 comprises 16 residues.

The V and J genes are TRBV27 and TRBJ2-2; the match to TRBD1 covers 8 bases. J lost 6 bases, V lost 4 bases, and 4 bases had no gene match. Germline V gene sequence: CDR1 MNHEY, CDR2 SMNVEV (reference sequence). This CDR3 contains 14 residues. The CDR3 bases are TGTGCCAGCAGTTCCAGGGGGCACTCCGGGGAGCTGTTTTTT. This sequence encodes CASSSRGHSGELFF.

The gene calls are TRBV7-2 and TRBJ1-4, with a weak D call TRBD1 (5 bases). Germline values: CDR1 SGHTA, CDR2 FQGNSA. The V end was cut by 4 bases, the J end by 7 bases, with 16 bases between. The CDR3 consists of 15 residues. The CDR3 coding sequence is TGTGCCAGCAGCTCAAGGGCAGGGCTAAGTGAAAAACTGTTTTTT. Translation gives CASSSRAGLSEKLFF.

The chain has TRBV14 and TRBJ1-2, with D maybe TRBD1 (6 bases). This CDR3 is built from 14 residues. The V end lost 3 bases, the J end lost 7 bases, and 15 bases lay between the germline ends. Germline lookup yields CDR1 SGHDN and CDR2 FVKESK. The CDR3 DNA follows: TGTGCCAGCAGCCAGTCACAGGGAAGATTTGGCTACACCTTC. It specifies CASSQSQGRFGYTF.

The CDR3 DNA is TGTGCCAGCGGGACAGCCCGCTATGGCTACACCTTC. Amino acid sequence: CASGTARYGYTF. The chain uses TRBV3-1 (or the pseudogene TRBV3-2) and TRBJ1-2, with TRBD1 matching over 7 bases. CDR3 size: 12 residues. Looked up from germline, CDR1 is LGHDT and CDR2 is YNNKEL (reference sequence). Unmatched junction bases numbered 4, after V lost 8 bases and J lost 4 bases.

V gene TRBV5-4 combines with J gene TRBJ1-1; no definite D call. Trimming removed 0 bases from V and 7 bases from J, with 13 bases in between. Germline values: CDR1 SGHNT, CDR2 YYREEE (reference sequence). The CDR3 spans 14 residues. CDR3 amino acids: CASSLEGLRNEAFF. CDR3 nucleotides: TGTGCCAGCAGCTTGGAAGGTTTGCGGAATGAAGCTTTCTTT. The variable domain in full, completed from reference TRBV5-4 and TRBJ1-1, reads ETGVTQSPTHLIKTRGQQVTLRCSSQSGHNTVSWYQQALGQGPQFIFQYYREEENGRGNFPPRFSGLQFPNYSSELNVNALELDDSALYLCASSLEGLRNEAFFGQGTRLTVV.

The chain has TRBV2 and TRBJ1-1, with D perhaps matching TRBD1 (5 bases). The CDR3 covers 13 residues. Germline CDR1 SNHLY, CDR2 FYNNEI. Trimming shortened V by 7 bases and J by 0 bases, and 9 bases separated the two germline ends. CDR3 amino acids: CASTKGLNTEAFF. In DNA, the CDR3 is TGTGCCAGCACCAAGGGGCTGAACACTGAAGCTTTCTTT.

This clone was picked up one time. The V gene is TRBV11-2, the J gene TRBJ2-1; no clear D gene. CDR3 length equals 15 residues. Germline loops: CDR1 SGHAT, CDR2 FQNNGV. V was trimmed by 0 bases and J by 7 bases, leaving 13 bases between them. The CDR3 DNA is TGTGCCAGCAGCTTAGATTCACTACGGCATAATGAGCAGTTCTTC. Protein product: CASSLDSLRHNEQFF.

The chain joins TRBV25-1 to TRBJ2-5, with 9 bases lining up with TRBD2. The CDR3 is made up of 15 amino acids. CDR1 and CDR2 (germline): MGHDK, SYGVNS. V was clipped by 3 bases and J by 2 bases; unmatched bases: 4. The CDR3 loop reads CASSDPSGAQETQYF. CDR3 DNA sequence: TGTGCCAGCAGTGATCCTAGCGGGGCGCAAGAGACCCAGTACTTC.

The chain uses TRBV20-1 and TRBJ2-7, with a possible D match to TRBD2 (6 bases). Trimming removed 3 bases at V and 5 bases at J, with 17 bases between. CDR3 size: 14 residues. Germline lookup yields CDR1 DFQATT and CDR2 SNEGSKA (reference sequence). CDR3 protein: CSASSLTSQDEQYF. Written as DNA, the CDR3 is TGCAGTGCTAGTTCTTTGACTAGTCAGGACGAGCAGTACTTC.

CDR3 in amino acids: CASSIGGQSGANVLTF. CDR3 coding DNA: TGTGCCAGTAGTATAGGCGGGCAATCTGGGGCCAACGTCCTGACTTTC. The chain is built from TRBV19 and TRBJ2-6; a possible D gene is TRBD2 (5 bases). This CDR3 region has 16 residues. Trimming removed 1 base from V and 1 base from J, with 8 bases in between. Germline CDR1 is LNHDA and CDR2 is SQIVND (reference sequence). Filled out from reference TRBV19 and TRBJ2-6, the complete variable domain reads DGGITQSPKYLFRKEGQNVTLSCEQNLNHDAMYWYRQDPGQGLRLIYYSQIVNDFQKGDIAEGYSVSREKKESFPLTVTSAQKNPTAFYLCASSIGGQSGANVLTFGAGSRLTVL.

The chain is built from TRBV7-9 and TRBJ2-1; TRBD2 agrees at 7 bases. The CDR3 is made up of 15 amino acids. Germline V gives CDR1 SEHNR, CDR2 FQNEAQ (reference sequence). Losses at the gene ends were 3 bases for V and 0 bases for J; bases not matched to a gene: 2. CDR3 in amino acids: CASSFGGGSYNEQFF. The CDR3 DNA reads as TGTGCCAGCAGCTTTGGCGGGGGCTCCTACAATGAGCAGTTCTTC.

This clone has only one observation. The genes are TRBV4-1 and TRBJ2-7; 9 bases line up with TRBD2. J lost 4 bases, V lost 0 bases, and 4 bases had no gene match. There are 15 residues in the CDR3. Germline V CDR1 and CDR2: MGHRA, YSYEKL. The CDR3 protein is CASSQERGGFYEQYF. DNA for the CDR3: TGCGCCAGCAGCCAAGAGCGGGGGGGTTTTTACGAGCAGTACTTC.

The gene calls are TRBV12-3 or TRBV12-4 and TRBJ1-2, with 8 bases that match TRBD1. This CDR3 is 13 amino acids long. V shed 6 bases and J 8 bases; nucleotides not matched to a gene: 8. The CDR3 DNA follows: TGTGCCAGCAGGCACCGCGACAGGGGCGGCTACACCTTC. Amino acids: CASRHRDRGGYTF.

Only a few counts were recorded for this clone. The CDR3 DNA sequence: TGTGCCAGCAGCCTCAACCAGGGTCATGAGCAGTTCTTC. This codes for CASSLNQGHEQFF. The genes are TRBV3-1 (or the pseudogene TRBV3-2) and TRBJ2-1; a weak D match, TRBD1 (5 bases). Trimming took 4 bases from V and 8 from J, leaving 12 bases between them. Germline CDR1 is LGHDT and CDR2 is YNNKEL (reference sequence). The CDR3 spans 13 residues.

V is TRBV19 and J is TRBJ1-1, with 9 bases that match TRBD1. J lost 3 bases, V lost 5 bases, and 4 bases had no gene match. This CDR3 has 14 amino acids. Germline V gives CDR1 LNHDA, CDR2 SQIVND (reference sequence). CDR3 loop: CASSVRQGDTEAFF. For the CDR3, the DNA is TGTGCCAGTAGTGTCCGACAGGGGGACACTGAAGCTTTCTTT. The complete variable domain, with remaining parts taken from reference TRBV19 and TRBJ1-1, reads DGGITQSPKYLFRKEGQNVTLSCEQNLNHDAMYWYRQDPGQGLRLIYYSQIVNDFQKGDIAEGYSVSREKKESFPLTVTSAQKNPTAFYLCASSVRQGDTEAFFGQGTRLTVV.

The rearrangement joins TRBV5-5 to TRBJ2-5, with 9 bases identical to TRBD1. Unmatched junction bases numbered 8, after V lost 2 bases and J lost 3 bases. CDR1 SGHKS and CDR2 YYEKEE come from the germline V gene (reference sequence). This CDR3 comprises 16 residues. The CDR3 DNA reads TGTGCCAGCAGCTTTTTCTCTACAGGGGGCGAAGAGACCCAGTACTTC. Translated: CASSFFSTGGEETQYF.

The chain carries TRBV19 and TRBJ1-5; the D gene is possibly TRBD1 (5 bases). The CDR3 extends over 14 amino acids. CDR1 is LNHDA and CDR2 is SQIVND in the germline V gene (reference sequence). The V gene lost 7 bases and the J gene lost 3 bases, with 13 bases spanning the gap. The CDR3 sequence is CASTRDSFNQPQHF. The CDR3 region has the DNA TGTGCCAGTACCCGCGACAGCTTCAATCAGCCCCAGCATTTT.

This rearrangement joins TRBV30 to TRBJ2-5, with TRBD1 as a possible D gene (5 bases). V was cut by 8 bases and J by 1 base, with 14 bases left in between. The CDR3 extends over 13 amino acids. Germline V gene lookup returns CDR1 GTSNPN and CDR2 SVGIG (reference sequence). The CDR3 coding sequence is TGTGCCCAGGGCCGTTATACCCAAGAGACCCAGTACTTC. It is translated as CAQGRYTQETQYF.

The chain uses TRBV2 and TRBJ2-7; D call uncertain. The CDR3 extends over 11 amino acids. The germline V gene encodes CDR1 SNHLY and CDR2 FYNNEI. Trimming removed 6 bases at V and 1 base at J, with 4 bases between. CDR3 in amino acids: CASSSSYEQYF. The CDR3 DNA reads TGTGCCAGCAGCTCTTCCTACGAGCAGTACTTC.

The chain combines TRBV6-5 with TRBJ2-1; 7 nucleotides align to TRBD1. Germline trimming cut 7 bases from V and 8 bases from J; bases unmatched to any gene: 8. Germline assignment: CDR1 MNHEY and CDR2 SVGAGI. The CDR3 runs 13 residues. The CDR3 protein is CASKRGRPDEQFF. The CDR3 DNA reads as TGTGCCAGCAAAAGGGGGCGCCCCGATGAGCAGTTCTTC.

The J gene is TRBJ1-1, the V gene TRBV19; D unresolved. Germline values: CDR1 LNHDA, CDR2 SQIVND (reference sequence). There are 14 residues in the CDR3. Trimming took off 1 base at V and 3 bases at J, with 9 bases between the two ends. The CDR3 DNA is TGTGCCAGTAGTATAGTGGTTACTGACACTGAAGCTTTCTTT. Translated, it gives CASSIVVTDTEAFF.

The chain carries TRBV7-2 and TRBJ1-6; D is ambiguous. The germline gives CDR1 SGHTA, CDR2 FQGNSA. V was clipped by 1 base and J by 5 bases, with 15 bases between them. The CDR3 spans 17 residues. The CDR3, as DNA: TGTGCCAGCAGCTTAGGGGTATTCGGAGGTAATAATTCACCCCTCCACTTT. Amino acids: CASSLGVFGGNNSPLHF.

This sequence joins TRBV6-5 and TRBJ1-2; no clear D. The CDR3 is 13 residues long. The V gene's germline CDR1 is MNHEY and CDR2 SVGAGI. Trimming took off 7 bases at V and 8 bases at J, with 17 bases between the two ends. In nucleotides, the CDR3 is TGTGCCAGCACCGGGCGGGCGAACTTGGGCTACACCTTC. It specifies CASTGRANLGYTF.

The chain joins TRBV5-1 to TRBJ2-3, with 9 positions matching TRBD1. The germline V gene encodes CDR1 SGHRS and CDR2 YFSETQ. The CDR3 has 15 residues. V trimming: 5 bases; J trimming: 2 bases; junction bases outside the gene matches: 6. The CDR3 spells CASRSGQGTTDTQYF. The CDR3 coding sequence is TGCGCCAGCAGGTCGGGACAGGGAACCACAGATACGCAGTATTTT.

The chain is built from TRBV10-2 and TRBJ1-6; a possible D gene is TRBD1 (6 bases). The CDR3 has 13 amino acids. Trimming removed 8 bases from V and 10 bases from J, with 15 bases in between. In germline, CDR1 is WSHSY, CDR2 SAAADI. The CDR3 nucleotides are TGCGCCAGCGGGAGGGGGATGGGGTCACCCCTCCACTTT. Translation gives CASGRGMGSPLHF.